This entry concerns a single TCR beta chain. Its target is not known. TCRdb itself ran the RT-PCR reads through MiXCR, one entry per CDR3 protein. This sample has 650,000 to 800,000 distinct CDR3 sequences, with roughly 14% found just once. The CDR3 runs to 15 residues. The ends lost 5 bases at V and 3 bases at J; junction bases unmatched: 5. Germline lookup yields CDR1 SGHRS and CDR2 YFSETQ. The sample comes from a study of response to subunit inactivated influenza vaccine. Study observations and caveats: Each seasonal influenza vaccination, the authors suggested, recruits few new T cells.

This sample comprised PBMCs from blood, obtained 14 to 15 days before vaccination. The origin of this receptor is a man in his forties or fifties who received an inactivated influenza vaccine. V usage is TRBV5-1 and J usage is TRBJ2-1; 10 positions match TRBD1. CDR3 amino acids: CASSTGTGDYNEQFF. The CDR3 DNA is TGCGCCAGCAGTACGGGGACAGGGGACTACAATGAGCAGTTCTTC.